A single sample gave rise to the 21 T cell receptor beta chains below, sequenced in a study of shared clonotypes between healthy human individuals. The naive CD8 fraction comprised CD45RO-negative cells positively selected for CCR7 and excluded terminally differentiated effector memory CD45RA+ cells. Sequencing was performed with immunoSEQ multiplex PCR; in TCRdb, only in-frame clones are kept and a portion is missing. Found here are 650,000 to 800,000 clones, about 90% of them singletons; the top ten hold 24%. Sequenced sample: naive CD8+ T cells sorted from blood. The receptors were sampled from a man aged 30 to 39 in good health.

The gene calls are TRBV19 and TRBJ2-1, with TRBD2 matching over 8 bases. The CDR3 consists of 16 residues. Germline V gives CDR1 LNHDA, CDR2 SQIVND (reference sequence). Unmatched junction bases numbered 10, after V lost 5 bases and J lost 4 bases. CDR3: CASSPQLAVLYNEQFF. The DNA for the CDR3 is TGTGCCAGTAGTCCCCAACTAGCGGTACTATACAATGAGCAGTTCTTC.

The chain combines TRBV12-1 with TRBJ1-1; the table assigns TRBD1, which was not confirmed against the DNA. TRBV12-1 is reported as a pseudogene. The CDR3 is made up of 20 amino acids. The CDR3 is CASSWPGTGKGTLPQPEAFF. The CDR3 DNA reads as TGTGCCAGCAGCTGGCCCGGGACAGGGAAAGGGACGCTCCCACAACCTGAAGCTTTCTTT.

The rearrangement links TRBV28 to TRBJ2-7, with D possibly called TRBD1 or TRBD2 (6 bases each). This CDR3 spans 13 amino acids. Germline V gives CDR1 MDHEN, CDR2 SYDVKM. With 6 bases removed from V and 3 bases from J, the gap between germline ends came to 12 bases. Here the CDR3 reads CASSVGGHYEQYF. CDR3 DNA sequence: TGTGCCAGCAGCGTCGGGGGACACTACGAGCAGTACTTC.

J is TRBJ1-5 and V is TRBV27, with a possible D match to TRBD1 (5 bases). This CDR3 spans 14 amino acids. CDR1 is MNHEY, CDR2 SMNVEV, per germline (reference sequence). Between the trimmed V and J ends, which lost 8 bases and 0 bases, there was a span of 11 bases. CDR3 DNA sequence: TGTGCCAGCGCAAGGGGCCATAGCAATCAGCCCCAGCATTTT. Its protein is CASARGHSNQPQHF.

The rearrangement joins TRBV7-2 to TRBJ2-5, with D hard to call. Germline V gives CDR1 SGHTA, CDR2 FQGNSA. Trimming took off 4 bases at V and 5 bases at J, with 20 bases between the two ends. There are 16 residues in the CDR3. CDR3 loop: CASSSSPSHAWETQYF. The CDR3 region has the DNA TGTGCCAGCAGCTCTAGTCCTTCACATGCTTGGGAGACCCAGTACTTC.

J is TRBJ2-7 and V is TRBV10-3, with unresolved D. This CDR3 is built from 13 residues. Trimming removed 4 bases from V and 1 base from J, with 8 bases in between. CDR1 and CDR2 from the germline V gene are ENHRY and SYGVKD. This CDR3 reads CAISGPSSYEQYF. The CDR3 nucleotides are TGTGCCATCAGTGGGCCCTCTTCCTACGAGCAGTACTTC.

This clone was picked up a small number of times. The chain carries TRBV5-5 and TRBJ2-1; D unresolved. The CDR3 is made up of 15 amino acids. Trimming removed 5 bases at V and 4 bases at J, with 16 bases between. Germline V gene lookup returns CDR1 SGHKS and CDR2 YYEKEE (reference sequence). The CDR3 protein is CASRFESLGYNEQFF. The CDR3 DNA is TGTGCCAGCAGGTTTGAGAGTTTGGGGTACAATGAGCAGTTCTTC.

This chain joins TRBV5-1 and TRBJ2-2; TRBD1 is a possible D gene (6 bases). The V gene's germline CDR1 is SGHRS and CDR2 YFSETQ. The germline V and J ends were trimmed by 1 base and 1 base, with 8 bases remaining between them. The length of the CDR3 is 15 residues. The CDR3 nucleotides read TGCGCCAGCAGCTTGAGGACAGAGAACACCGGGGAGCTGTTTTTT. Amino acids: CASSLRTENTGELFF.

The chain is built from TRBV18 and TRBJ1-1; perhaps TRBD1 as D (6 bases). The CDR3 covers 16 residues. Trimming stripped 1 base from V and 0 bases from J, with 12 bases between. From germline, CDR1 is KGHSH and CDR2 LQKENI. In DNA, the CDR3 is TGTGCCAGCTCACCACGAAAAGGGGGTATGAACACTGAAGCTTTCTTT. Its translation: CASSPRKGGMNTEAFF.

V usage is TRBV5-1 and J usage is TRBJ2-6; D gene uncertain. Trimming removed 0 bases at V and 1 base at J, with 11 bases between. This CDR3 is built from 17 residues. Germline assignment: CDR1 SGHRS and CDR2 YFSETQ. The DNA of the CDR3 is TGCGCCAGCAGCTTGGCCGGTTGGAATTCTGGGGCCAACGTCCTGACTTTC. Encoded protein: CASSLAGWNSGANVLTF.

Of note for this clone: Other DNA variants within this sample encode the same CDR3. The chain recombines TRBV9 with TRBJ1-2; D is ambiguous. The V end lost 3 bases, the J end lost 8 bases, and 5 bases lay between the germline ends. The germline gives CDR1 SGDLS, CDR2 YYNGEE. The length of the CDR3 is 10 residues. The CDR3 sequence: CASSGRGYTF. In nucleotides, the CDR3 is TGTGCCAGCAGCGGTCGAGGCTACACCTTC.

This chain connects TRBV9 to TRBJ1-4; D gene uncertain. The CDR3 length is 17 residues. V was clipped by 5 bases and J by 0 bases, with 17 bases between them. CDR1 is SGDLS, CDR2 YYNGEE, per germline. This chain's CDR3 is CASSPFPSAATNEKLFF. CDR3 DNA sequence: TGTGCCAGCAGTCCTTTTCCATCAGCAGCAACTAATGAAAAACTGTTTTTT.

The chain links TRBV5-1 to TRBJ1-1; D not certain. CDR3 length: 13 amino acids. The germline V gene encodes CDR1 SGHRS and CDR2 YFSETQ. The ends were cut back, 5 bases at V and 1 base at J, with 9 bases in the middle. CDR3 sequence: CASSHYGNTEAFF. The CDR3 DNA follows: TGCGCCAGCAGTCATTACGGGAACACTGAAGCTTTCTTT.

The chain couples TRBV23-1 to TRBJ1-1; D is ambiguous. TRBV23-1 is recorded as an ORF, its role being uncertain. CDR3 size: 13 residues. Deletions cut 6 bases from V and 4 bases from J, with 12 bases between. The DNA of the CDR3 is TGCGCCAGCAGCGGAATCCGGAGCACTGAAGCTTTCTTT. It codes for CASSGIRSTEAFF.

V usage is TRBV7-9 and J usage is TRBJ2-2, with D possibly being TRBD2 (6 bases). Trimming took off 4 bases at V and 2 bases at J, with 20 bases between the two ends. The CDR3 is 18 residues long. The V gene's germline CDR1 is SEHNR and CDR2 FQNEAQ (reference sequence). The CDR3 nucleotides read TGTGCCAGCAGCTCATCAACGGTAGCGGATAAAAACACCGGGGAGCTGTTTTTT. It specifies CASSSSTVADKNTGELFF.

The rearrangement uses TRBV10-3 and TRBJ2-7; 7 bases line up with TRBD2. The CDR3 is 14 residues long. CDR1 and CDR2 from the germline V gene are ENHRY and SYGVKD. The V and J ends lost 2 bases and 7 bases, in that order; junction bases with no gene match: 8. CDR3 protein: CAISEAGAPSEQYF. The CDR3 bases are TGTGCCATCAGTGAGGCGGGAGCGCCCTCTGAGCAGTACTTC.

The CDR3 sequence: CASSFLGQGINQPQHF. Written as DNA, the CDR3 is TGTGCCAGCAGCTTTCTGGGACAGGGAATCAATCAGCCCCAGCATTTT. The chain has TRBV7-2 and TRBJ1-5; 9 bases line up with TRBD1. CDR3 length equals 16 residues. Germline V CDR1 and CDR2: SGHTA, FQGNSA. Trimming at V came to 3 bases and at J to 3 bases, leaving 6 bases not matched to a gene.

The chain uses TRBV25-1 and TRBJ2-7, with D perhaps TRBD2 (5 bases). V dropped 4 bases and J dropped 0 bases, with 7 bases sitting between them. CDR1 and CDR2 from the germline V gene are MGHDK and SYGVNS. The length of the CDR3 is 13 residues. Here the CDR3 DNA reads TGTGCCAGCAGTGGAGGGCCCTCCTACGAGCAGTACTTC. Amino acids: CASSGGPSYEQYF.

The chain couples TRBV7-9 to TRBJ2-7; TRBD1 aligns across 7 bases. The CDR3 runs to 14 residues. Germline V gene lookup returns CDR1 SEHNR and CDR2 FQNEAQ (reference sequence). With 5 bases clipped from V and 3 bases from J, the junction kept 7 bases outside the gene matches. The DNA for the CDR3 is TGTGCCAGCAGCCCCACGGGACAGCACTACGAGCAGTACTTC. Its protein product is CASSPTGQHYEQYF.

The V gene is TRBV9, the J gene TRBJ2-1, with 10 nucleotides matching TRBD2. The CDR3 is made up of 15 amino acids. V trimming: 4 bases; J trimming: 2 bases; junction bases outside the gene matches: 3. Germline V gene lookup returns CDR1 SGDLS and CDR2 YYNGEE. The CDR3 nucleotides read TGTGCCAGCAGCCTAACTAGCGGGACCTACAATGAGCAGTTCTTC. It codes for CASSLTSGTYNEQFF.

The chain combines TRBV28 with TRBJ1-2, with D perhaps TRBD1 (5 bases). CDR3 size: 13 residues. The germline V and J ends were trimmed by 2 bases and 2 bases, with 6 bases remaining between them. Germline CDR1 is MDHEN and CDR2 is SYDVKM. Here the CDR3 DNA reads TGTGCCAGCAGTTTAGCAGGGAACTATGGCTACACCTTC. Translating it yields CASSLAGNYGYTF.